This T cell receptor (beta chain) was sequenced during a study of identical twins. Study observations and caveats: The study found weaker excess twin sharing in beta out-of-frame sequences. Analyses based on zero insertions could be partly confounded by invariant MAIT and iNKT cells. It was cross-sectional statistical analysis, not following the same donors, that the conclusions relied on. Within cord blood, abundant beta clonotypes carried fewer insertions, but memory repertoires showed no such trend.

This clonotype appeared a few times. Its matching antigen is unknown. CDR3 length equals 13 residues. With 3 bases removed from V and 9 bases from J, the gap between germline ends came to 15 bases. TCRdb ran MiXCR on the 5' RACE reads and lists one entry per CDR3 protein. The table has 300,000 to 400,000 distinct CDR3 sequences, roughly 10% seen once; the top ten hold about 8.1%. Sample: naive T cells sorted from blood. This clonotype was obtained from a woman aged 45 to 65 in good health. The rearrangement links TRBV12-3 or TRBV12-4 to TRBJ2-7, with TRBD2 as a possible D gene (5 bases). In nucleotides, the CDR3 is TGTGCCAGCAGTTTTGAGGGTAGTCGAGGGCAGTACTTC. Encoded protein: CASSFEGSRGQYF.